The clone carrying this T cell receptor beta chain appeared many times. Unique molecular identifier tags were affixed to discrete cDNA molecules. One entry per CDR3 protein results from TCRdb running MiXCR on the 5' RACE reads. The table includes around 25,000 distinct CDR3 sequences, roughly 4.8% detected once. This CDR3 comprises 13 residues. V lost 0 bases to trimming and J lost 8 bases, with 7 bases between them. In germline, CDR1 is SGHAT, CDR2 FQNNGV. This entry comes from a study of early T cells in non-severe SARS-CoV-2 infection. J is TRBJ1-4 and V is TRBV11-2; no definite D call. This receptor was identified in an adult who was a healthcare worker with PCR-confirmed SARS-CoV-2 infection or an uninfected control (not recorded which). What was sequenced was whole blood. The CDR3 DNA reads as TGTGCCAGCAGCTTAGAAGTGAGAGAAAAACTGTTTTTT. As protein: CASSLEVREKLFF.